The following is a TCR beta chain sequence with its context. The antigen is not known. Primers for the PCR totalled 60 Vbeta and 13 Jbeta. Using immunoSEQ multiplex PCR, the repertoire was profiled, and TCRdb retains in-frame clones only, with some absent. The sample records 110,000 to 150,000 clones, around 86% being singletons. This sample is drawn from a study of cytomegalovirus exposure and HLA in healthy donors. Regarding the study as a whole: Among CMV-associated TCR beta chains, most appeared HLA-restricted in a later analysis.

As for the donors, each was a healthy bone marrow donor. The J segment lost 3 bases and the V segment lost 3 bases, leaving 3 bases of the junction unmatched. The CDR3 is 14 residues long. CDR1 and CDR2 from the germline V gene are MNHEY and SMNVEV (reference sequence). V gene TRBV27 combines with J gene TRBJ2-7; TRBD2 aligns across 9 bases. The sequence came from a female donor in good health and CMV-seronegative. Sequenced: PBMCs. The CDR3: CASSLEAGGYEQYF. The CDR3 coding sequence is TGTGCCAGCAGTTTGGAAGCGGGAGGCTACGAGCAGTACTTC.